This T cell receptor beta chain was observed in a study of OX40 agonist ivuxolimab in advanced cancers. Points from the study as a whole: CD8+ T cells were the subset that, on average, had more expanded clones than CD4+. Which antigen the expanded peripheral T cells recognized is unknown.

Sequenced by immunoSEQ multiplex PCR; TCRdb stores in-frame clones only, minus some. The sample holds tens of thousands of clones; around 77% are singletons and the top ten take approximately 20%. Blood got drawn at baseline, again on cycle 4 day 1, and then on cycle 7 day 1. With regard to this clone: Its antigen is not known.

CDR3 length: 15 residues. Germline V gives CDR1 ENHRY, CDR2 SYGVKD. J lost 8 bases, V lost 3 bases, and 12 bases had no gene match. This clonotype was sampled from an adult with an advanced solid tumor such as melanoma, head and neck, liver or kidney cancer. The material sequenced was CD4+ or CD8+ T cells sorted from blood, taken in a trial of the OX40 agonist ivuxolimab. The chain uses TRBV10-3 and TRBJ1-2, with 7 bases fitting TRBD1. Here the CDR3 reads CAISDRTTGASGYTF. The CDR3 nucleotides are TGTGCCATCAGTGATCGGACAACAGGGGCATCAGGCTACACCTTC.